Below, 9 T cell receptor beta chains from the same sample are listed, as sequenced in a study of blood T cell repertoires in COVID-19. Assay used: immunoSEQ multiplex PCR; TCRdb lists only in-frame clones, some missing. The repertoire holds 150,000 to 200,000 clones, with around 89% as singletons. The sample comprised peripheral blood. Receptor source: a man between 18 and 35 years old who had recovered from COVID-19.

This clone was recorded at least ten times. The rearrangement uses TRBV5-1 and TRBJ1-1; D might be TRBD1 (5 bases). CDR3 size: 16 residues. In germline, CDR1 is SGHRS, CDR2 YFSETQ. V lost 4 bases and J 0 bases, leaving 16 bases between the germline ends. In DNA form, the CDR3 reads TGCGCCAGCAGCCGACCACCATCGGGGGTGAACACTGAAGCTTTCTTT. Encoded protein: CASSRPPSGVNTEAFF.

In its sample, this clone was seen a few times. This CDR3 reads CASSLGTGGNEKLFF. The CDR3 nucleotides read TGCGCCAGCAGCCTCGGGACAGGGGGTAATGAAAAACTGTTTTTT. V and J are TRBV5-1 and TRBJ1-4; 11 bases are shared with TRBD1. The trim removed 4 bases at V and 4 bases at J, leaving 3 bases unmatched. The germline gives CDR1 SGHRS, CDR2 YFSETQ. The CDR3 loop spans 15 amino acids. Using reference TRBV5-1 and TRBJ1-4 for the parts outside the CDR3, the full variable domain is KAGVTQTPRYLIKTRGQQVTLSCSPISGHRSVSWYQQTPGQGLQFLFEYFSETQRNKGNFPGRFSGRQFSNSRSEMNVSTLELGDSALYLCASSLGTGGNEKLFFGSGTQLSVL.

The chain is built from TRBV6-2 or TRBV6-3 and TRBJ2-7, with 8 positions matching TRBD1. This CDR3 is 15 amino acids long. V was pared by 5 bases and J by 0 bases, with 6 bases of the junction left unmatched. From germline, CDR1 is MNHEY and CDR2 SVGEGT. The CDR3 sequence is CASSDRDRSSYEQYF. The CDR3 nucleotides are TGTGCCAGCAGTGACCGGGACAGGAGCTCCTACGAGCAGTACTTC.

The CDR3 region has the DNA TGTGCCAGCAGTTTTAGCGGGACCTACAATGAGCAGTTCTTC. Amino acid sequence: CASSFSGTYNEQFF. The chain couples TRBV6-5 to TRBJ2-1; 8 bases are a match to TRBD2. The CDR3 has 14 amino acids. V gave up 4 bases and J gave up 2 bases; unmatched junction bases: 1. Germline CDR1 MNHEY, CDR2 SVGAGI.

The sample holds a few counts of this clone. The chain combines TRBV6-5 with TRBJ1-5; the D gene is possibly TRBD1 (6 bases). There are 15 residues in the CDR3. The germline V and J ends were trimmed by 8 bases and 2 bases, with 16 bases remaining between them. Germline loops: CDR1 MNHEY, CDR2 SVGAGI. As DNA, the CDR3 is TGTGCCAGCCTGGACAGCGTCCGTGGCAATCAGCCCCAGCATTTT. It translates to CASLDSVRGNQPQHF.

The CDR3 loop reads CASSRGWGGNTEAFF. As DNA, the CDR3 is TGTGCCAGCAGCCGAGGGTGGGGAGGGAACACTGAAGCTTTCTTT. This rearrangement joins TRBV2 to TRBJ1-1; D remains unclear. The CDR3 length is 15 residues. Trimming shortened V by 6 bases and J by 1 base, and 15 bases separated the two germline ends. In germline, CDR1 is SNHLY, CDR2 FYNNEI.

This sequence joins TRBV9 and TRBJ2-7, with D possibly matching TRBD2 (6 bases). Per germline, CDR1 SGDLS and CDR2 YYNGEE. Trimming took off 4 bases at V and 2 bases at J, with 13 bases between the two ends. The CDR3 is 14 amino acids. The CDR3 loop reads CASSRTGGTYEQYF. The CDR3 DNA sequence: TGTGCCAGCAGCCGAACCGGGGGAACCTACGAGCAGTACTTC.

The rearrangement uses TRBV28 and TRBJ2-7; D is unresolved. The CDR3 length is 14 residues. Per the germline V gene, CDR1 is MDHEN and CDR2 is SYDVKM. Trimming cost V 2 bases and J 4 bases, with 12 bases left between them. As DNA, the CDR3 is TGTGCCAGCAGTTTAAAAGAGCTTTGGTACGAGCAGTACTTC. As protein: CASSLKELWYEQYF.

V usage is TRBV9 and J usage is TRBJ2-7, with D perhaps TRBD1 (6 bases). There are 16 residues in the CDR3. The germline V gene has CDR1 SGDLS and CDR2 YYNGEE. Trimming took 0 bases from V and 3 from J, leaving 16 bases between them. The CDR3 nucleotides are TGTGCCAGCAGCGTAGGCGTGACAGGCACAAACTACGAGCAGTACTTC. Protein product: CASSVGVTGTNYEQYF.